The 18 T cell receptor beta chains below were found in one sample sequenced in a study of cytomegalovirus exposure and HLA in healthy donors (dated by TCRdb to about 2017). The receptor library was made with the immunoSEQ multiplex PCR assay. For the multiplex PCR, a mixture combining 60 forward primers for TCR Vbeta segments and 13 reverse primers for TCR Jbeta segments was used. In its TCRdb copy, this immuneACCESS table keeps in-frame sequences only and misses some clones. Where compared with another copy, unresolved V genes explain less than half of these, and the others have no known cause. The sample has approximately 120,000 clones on record. Under 2.5% of the sample goes to the ten largest clones. The specimen sequenced was PBMCs. The receptors stem from a man in his forties or fifties in good health and CMV-seronegative.

The genes are TRBV6-5 and TRBJ1-2, with 7 bases aligning to TRBD1. J lost 0 bases, V lost 5 bases, and 6 bases had no gene match. The CDR3 length is 15 residues. The germline gives CDR1 MNHEY, CDR2 SVGAGI. CDR3 nucleotide sequence: TGTGCCAGCAGTAACCCGACAGGGTCTAACTATGGCTACACCTTC. Amino acid sequence: CASSNPTGSNYGYTF.

V and J are TRBV5-4 and TRBJ1-2; the match to TRBD1 covers 8 bases. The ends lost 3 bases at V and 7 bases at J; junction bases unmatched: 5. The CDR3 has 13 residues. Germline V gives CDR1 SGHNT, CDR2 YYREEE (reference sequence). The CDR3 sequence is CASSWGQASGYTF. CDR3 DNA: TGTGCCAGCAGCTGGGGACAGGCGAGTGGCTACACCTTC.

J is TRBJ2-5 and V is TRBV18; 8 bases map to TRBD2. The J call is uncertain, as TRBJ2-7 better fits the DNA end. Germline V CDR1 and CDR2: KGHSH, LQKENI. This CDR3 is built from 16 residues. This CDR3 reads CASSPGYAGGGYEQYF. CDR3 coding DNA: TGTGCCAGCTCACCAGGTTATGCCGGCGGGGGGTACGAGCAGTACTTC.

The chain couples TRBV28 to TRBJ2-7; D may be TRBD1 (5 bases). With 8 bases removed from V and 4 bases from J, the gap between germline ends came to 18 bases. The V gene's germline CDR1 is MDHEN and CDR2 SYDVKM. The CDR3 has 14 amino acids. As DNA, the CDR3 is TGTGCCAGCGAGGTCAGGACAAACAAATACGAGCAGTACTTC. It codes for CASEVRTNKYEQYF.

In nucleotides, the CDR3 is TGCGCCAGCAGCGGACAGGGGTCGAGCTCCTACAATGAGCAGTTCTTC. Amino acids: CASSGQGSSSYNEQFF. This chain uses TRBV5-1 with TRBJ2-1, with 9 bases lining up with TRBD1. In germline, CDR1 is SGHRS, CDR2 YFSETQ. The CDR3 has 16 amino acids. J gave up 0 bases and V 4 bases, and 5 bases lay outside the gene matches.

The CDR3 loop reads CASSDGEGSTDTQYF. The CDR3 DNA is TGTGCCAGCAGTGACGGGGAGGGTAGCACAGATACGCAGTATTTT. The chain is built from TRBV6-4 and TRBJ2-3, with TRBD2 matching 7 bases. Germline V gives CDR1 MRHNA, CDR2 SNTAGT. Trimming took 2 bases from V and 0 from J; bases not matched to a gene: 2. The CDR3 extends over 15 amino acids.

The V call is TRBV30, the J call TRBJ1-1; TRBD1 might be the D (6 bases). Germline V gene data show CDR1 as GTSNPN and CDR2 as SVGIG (reference sequence). V lost 2 bases and J 5 bases, leaving 12 bases between the germline ends. There are 13 residues in the CDR3. The CDR3 region has the DNA TGTGCCTGGAGTTCTTACAGGGTTACTGAAGCTTTCTTT. Translating gives CAWSSYRVTEAFF.

The rearrangement uses TRBV4-1 and TRBJ1-1, with a weak D call TRBD1 (5 bases). The germline CDR1 and CDR2 sequences are MGHRA and YSYEKL. The CDR3 has 18 amino acids. With 0 bases removed from V and 0 bases from J, the gap between germline ends came to 17 bases. This CDR3 reads CASSQDRQIQLLNTEAFF. The DNA for the CDR3 is TGCGCCAGCAGCCAAGATAGACAGATTCAACTACTGAACACTGAAGCTTTCTTT.

The V and J genes are TRBV7-3 and TRBJ2-6; weak D call: TRBD1 (5 bases). The CDR3 is made up of 16 amino acids. The germline V and J ends were trimmed by 1 base and 2 bases, with 9 bases remaining between them. Germline V CDR1 and CDR2: SGHTA, FQGTGA. The CDR3 loop is CASSLMGRAGANVLTF. The CDR3 bases are TGTGCCAGCAGCTTAATGGGGCGCGCTGGGGCCAACGTCCTGACTTTC. The whole variable domain, remainder taken from reference TRBV7-3 and TRBJ2-6, is GAGVSQTPSNKVTEKGKYVELRCDPISGHTALYWYRQSLGQGPEFLIYFQGTGAADDSGLPNDRFFAVRPEGSVSTLKIQRTERGDSAVYLCASSLMGRAGANVLTFGAGSRLTVL.

V and J are TRBV5-6 and TRBJ1-5; 10 positions agree with TRBD1. The germline V gene has CDR1 SGHDT and CDR2 YYEEEE. Trimming removed 3 bases from V and 1 base from J; junction bases left unmatched: 4. The CDR3 runs 16 residues. The CDR3 spells CASSYGTGESNQPQHF. The CDR3 nucleotides are TGTGCCAGCAGCTATGGGACAGGGGAAAGCAATCAGCCCCAGCATTTT.

DNA for the CDR3: TGCAGCGTTAAACAGGGCTTTTCGAACACTGAAGCTTTCTTT. Its protein product is CSVKQGFSNTEAFF. The V gene is TRBV29-1, the J gene TRBJ1-1, with D possibly TRBD1 on 6 matching bases. Germline CDR1 is SQVTM and CDR2 is ANQGSEA. The CDR3 is 14 residues long. Trimming took off 5 bases at V and 1 base at J, with 14 bases between the two ends.

The CDR3: CASTLAGRALSGEEQYF. The CDR3 nucleotides read TGTGCCAGCACACTAGCGGGGCGTGCCCTCTCGGGGGAGGAGCAGTACTTC. The chain links TRBV2 to TRBJ2-7; TRBD2 matches at 10 bases. The junction had 19 bases not matched to a gene; V was cut back by 7 bases and J by 7 bases. The CDR3 runs to 17 residues. Germline V gives CDR1 SNHLY, CDR2 FYNNEI.

The CDR3 region has the DNA TGCGCCAGCAGCTTGGTAGAGGGAAAAAGTTACAATGAGCAGTTCTTC. Translation gives CASSLVEGKSYNEQFF. The chain links TRBV5-1 to TRBJ2-1; maybe TRBD2 (5 bases). This CDR3 is 16 amino acids long. V lost 0 bases to trimming and J lost 4 bases, with 14 bases between them. Germline V gene data show CDR1 as SGHRS and CDR2 as YFSETQ.

This chain connects TRBV6-1 to TRBJ2-7, with 14 bases aligning to TRBD2. The CDR3 length is 15 residues. V lost 4 bases to trimming and J lost 2 bases; unmatched junction nucleotides: 1. Germline values: CDR1 MNHNS, CDR2 SASEGT. The CDR3 nucleotides read TGTGCCAGCAGTGGGGGACTAGCGGGAGCCTACGAGCAGTACTTC. Its translation: CASSGGLAGAYEQYF.

V gene TRBV29-1 combines with J gene TRBJ2-7, with TRBD2 matching over 7 bases. Trimming cost V 5 bases and J 2 bases; bases outside gene matches: 9. In germline, CDR1 is SQVTM, CDR2 ANQGSEA. The length of the CDR3 is 14 residues. This CDR3 is CSVIWGGRTYEQYF. CDR3 bases: TGCAGCGTTATATGGGGGGGACGGACCTACGAGCAGTACTTC.

The J gene is TRBJ2-1, the V gene TRBV7-9; TRBD2 matches 7 bases. Germline values: CDR1 SEHNR, CDR2 FQNEAQ (reference sequence). V dropped 1 base and J dropped 5; count of bases not matched to a gene: 5. The CDR3 spans 15 residues. For the CDR3, the DNA is TGTGCCAGCAGCTTAGGTGGCGGGAGCGACAATGAGCAGTTCTTC. Translated: CASSLGGGSDNEQFF.

This chain connects TRBV6-5 to TRBJ2-1, with 7 bases fitting TRBD1. CDR1 and CDR2 (germline): MNHEY, SVGAGI. The length of the CDR3 is 12 residues. V was pared by 11 bases and J by 6 bases, with 7 bases of the junction left unmatched. DNA of the CDR3: TGTGCCTCGACCGGGACAGCCAATGAGCAGTTCTTC. Amino acid sequence: CASTGTANEQFF.

The V call is TRBV11-2, the J call TRBJ2-7, with 10 bases aligning to TRBD1. Trimming cost V 4 bases and J 5 bases; bases outside gene matches: 11. From germline, CDR1 is SGHAT and CDR2 FQNNGV. CDR3 length: 16 residues. The CDR3 nucleotides read TGTGCCAGCAGCTCTATGGGGACAGGGGATTGCCACGAGCAGTACTTC. Residues: CASSSMGTGDCHEQYF.